Below, 28 T cell receptor beta chains from the same sample are listed, as sequenced in a study of cytomegalovirus exposure and HLA in healthy donors. The PCR ran on 60 Vbeta and 13 Jbeta primers. TCRdb keeps only in-frame clones here, not all; method: immunoSEQ multiplex PCR. The sample holds about 250,000 clones, approximately 70% seen once. Material for sequencing was PBMCs. The receptors derive from a female donor in good health and CMV-seronegative.

This clone was observed a single time. The chain joins TRBV2 to TRBJ1-2; D is undetermined. V was shortened by 6 bases and J by 5 bases, with 10 bases between the two germline ends. The CDR3 has 12 amino acids. CDR1 is SNHLY, CDR2 FYNNEI, per germline. The CDR3 loop reads CASSTSLYGYTF. The CDR3 DNA follows: TGTGCCAGCAGCACAAGTTTATATGGCTACACCTTC.

The chain is built from TRBV10-1 and TRBJ2-1, with D uncertain. The CDR3 is 11 residues long. Germline CDR1 is WNHNN and CDR2 is SYGVQD (reference sequence). Trimming cost V 2 bases and J 8 bases, with 4 bases left between them. CDR3 bases: TGCGCCAGCAGTGAGGGAGATGAGCAGTTCTTC. Translated, it gives CASSEGDEQFF.

As to this clone: Other DNA sequences in the same sample also yield this CDR3. This chain uses TRBV28 with TRBJ1-5; 9 bases agree with TRBD1. V shed 3 bases and J 4 bases; nucleotides not matched to a gene: 1. The length of the CDR3 is 14 residues. Per germline, CDR1 MDHEN and CDR2 SYDVKM. The chain's CDR3 is CASSFGTGNQPQHF. The CDR3 nucleotides are TGTGCCAGCAGTTTTGGGACAGGGAATCAGCCCCAGCATTTT.

The chain carries TRBV9 and TRBJ2-5, with TRBD1 matching 9 bases. Trimming at V came to 0 bases and at J to 5 bases, leaving 8 bases not matched to a gene. Per germline, CDR1 SGDLS and CDR2 YYNGEE. The CDR3 covers 16 residues. The CDR3 region has the DNA TGTGCCAGCAGCGTAGTCGCGACAGGGGGAGTGGAGACCCAGTACTTC. This translates into CASSVVATGGVETQYF.

The chain couples TRBV5-1 to TRBJ2-5; TRBD1 matches at 9 bases. The tail of the sequence fits TRBJ2-7 better, so the J call may be wrong. The CDR3 has 15 amino acids. Germline CDR1 SGHRS, CDR2 YFSETQ. The CDR3 protein is CASSYAPGQGYEQYF. CDR3 DNA sequence: TGCGCCAGCAGCTACGCCCCGGGACAGGGATACGAGCAGTACTTC.

This clone was counted once. This chain joins TRBV4-1 and TRBJ1-2, with D possibly being TRBD1 (6 bases). The germline V and J ends were trimmed by 2 bases and 4 bases, with 17 bases remaining between them. This CDR3 region has 16 residues. The germline gives CDR1 MGHRA, CDR2 YSYEKL. The CDR3 coding sequence is TGCGCCAGCAGCCAACCAGATAACAGGGTCAGCTATGGCTACACCTTC. It encodes CASSQPDNRVSYGYTF.

This chain links TRBV9 with TRBJ2-1, with D possibly TRBD2 on 6 matching bases. The germline V and J ends were trimmed by 2 bases and 6 bases, with 18 bases remaining between them. The CDR3 spans 16 residues. CDR1 is SGDLS, CDR2 YYNGEE, per germline. The CDR3 region is CASSVDRDSPFNEQFF. The CDR3 region has the DNA TGTGCCAGCAGCGTCGACCGGGACTCACCCTTCAATGAGCAGTTCTTC.

This clone was detected a few times. This chain connects TRBV19 to TRBJ1-2; maybe TRBD1 (6 bases). Trimming cost V 3 bases and J 4 bases, with 15 bases left between them. CDR1 is LNHDA and CDR2 is SQIVND in the germline V gene (reference sequence). This CDR3 region has 15 residues. The CDR3 reads CASSMAQGFSYGYTF. CDR3 nucleotide sequence: TGTGCCAGTAGTATGGCACAGGGATTTTCCTATGGCTACACCTTC.

This clone was counted a few times. The rearrangement links TRBV27 to TRBJ2-7; D uncertain. The germline gives CDR1 MNHEY, CDR2 SMNVEV (reference sequence). This CDR3 spans 14 amino acids. V gave up 7 bases and J gave up 3 bases, with 16 bases separating them. This CDR3 reads CASTSLRGNYEQYF. CDR3 sequence (DNA): TGTGCCAGCACCTCCCTGCGCGGAAACTACGAGCAGTACTTC.

This chain joins TRBV5-1 and TRBJ2-3; 8 bases fit TRBD1. The germline gives CDR1 SGHRS, CDR2 YFSETQ. The V gene end was trimmed by 0 bases and the J gene end by 2 bases; junction bases not matched to a gene: 8. This CDR3 spans 17 amino acids. In nucleotides, the CDR3 is TGCGCCAGCAGCTTGGAAGGACAGGGAAAGAACACAGATACGCAGTATTTT. Encoded protein: CASSLEGQGKNTDTQYF.

The chain has TRBV7-9 and TRBJ1-3, with D uncertain. V lost 5 bases to trimming and J lost 4 bases, with 12 bases between them. This CDR3 contains 14 residues. The germline gives CDR1 SEHNR, CDR2 FQNEAQ (reference sequence). CDR3 in amino acids: CASSLGGQGNTIYF. The CDR3 DNA is TGTGCCAGCAGCCTGGGAGGGCAGGGAAACACCATATATTTT.

This sequence joins TRBV5-6 and TRBJ2-2; tentatively, D is TRBD1 (6 bases). CDR3 length equals 18 residues. Deletions cut 4 bases from V and 4 bases from J, with 23 bases between. In germline, CDR1 is SGHDT, CDR2 YYEEEE. The CDR3 reads CASSVPTGKRLPTGELFF. DNA for the CDR3: TGTGCCAGCAGCGTTCCTACAGGGAAAAGACTCCCCACCGGGGAGCTGTTTTTT. The full variable domain, in which reference TRBV5-6 and TRBJ2-2 provide the parts outside the CDR3, is DAGVTQSPTHLIKTRGQQVTLRCSPKSGHDTVSWYQQALGQGPQFIFQYYEEEERQRGNFPDRFSGHQFPNYSSELNVNALLLGDSALYLCASSVPTGKRLPTGELFFGEGSRLTVL.

This chain links TRBV11-1 with TRBJ1-2; 10 bases are shared with TRBD1. Germline V CDR1 and CDR2: SGHAT, FQDESV (reference sequence). The V and J ends lost 4 bases and 0 bases, in that order; junction bases with no gene match: 8. The CDR3 sequence is 17 residues long. The DNA of the CDR3 is TGTGCCAGCAGCTATTCCCGGGACAGGGGAACTAACTATGGCTACACCTTC. Translated: CASSYSRDRGTNYGYTF.

Points on this clone: Other DNA sequences in this specimen translate into the identical CDR3. The V gene is TRBV27, the J gene TRBJ1-1; a weak D match, TRBD1 (5 bases). Trimming took off 1 base at V and 3 bases at J, with 6 bases between the two ends. The CDR3 totals 13 residues. In germline, CDR1 is MNHEY, CDR2 SMNVEV (reference sequence). CDR3 in amino acids: CASSLLGDTEAFF. CDR3 sequence (DNA): TGTGCCAGCAGTTTATTAGGGGACACTGAAGCTTTCTTT.

The V and J genes are TRBV18 and TRBJ2-3; 7 nucleotides align to TRBD1. Losses at the gene ends were 1 base for V and 1 base for J; bases not matched to a gene: 5. The CDR3 has 16 amino acids. CDR1 and CDR2 from the germline V gene are KGHSH and LQKENI. The CDR3 is CASSPLGQRGTDTQYF. CDR3 nucleotide sequence: TGTGCCAGCTCACCACTGGGACAGCGAGGCACAGATACGCAGTATTTT.

The CDR3 is CASSYSGGIQETQYF. The CDR3 DNA is TGTGCCAGCAGTTACTCGGGGGGGATCCAAGAGACCCAGTACTTC. This rearrangement joins TRBV6-5 to TRBJ2-5, with TRBD2 matching 7 bases. CDR1 and CDR2 from the germline V gene are MNHEY and SVGAGI. V was clipped by 0 bases and J by 1 base; unmatched bases: 2. The CDR3 is made up of 15 amino acids.

The genes are TRBV6-5 and TRBJ2-7; no reliable D call. Trimming shortened V by 0 bases and J by 1 base, and 7 bases separated the two germline ends. The CDR3 contains 14 residues. In germline, CDR1 is MNHEY, CDR2 SVGAGI. The CDR3 reads CASSYSSRSYEQYF. In nucleotides, the CDR3 is TGTGCCAGCAGTTACTCGTCTAGGTCCTACGAGCAGTACTTC.

The rearrangement joins TRBV6-6 to TRBJ2-7, with 11 bases aligning to TRBD2. The CDR3 spans 15 residues. Germline V CDR1 and CDR2: MNHNY, SVGAGI (reference sequence). The J segment lost 2 bases and the V segment lost 5 bases, leaving 5 bases of the junction unmatched. DNA of the CDR3: TGTGCCAGCAGTATACCGGGACTAGCGGCCTACGAGCAGTACTTC. Translated: CASSIPGLAAYEQYF.

The chain uses TRBV27 and TRBJ2-1; weak D call: TRBD2 (6 bases). Between the trimmed V and J ends, which lost 4 bases and 7 bases, there was a span of 17 bases. The length of the CDR3 is 15 residues. Germline CDR1 MNHEY, CDR2 SMNVEV (reference sequence). In DNA form, the CDR3 reads TGTGCCAGCAGTTCTCGAGCGGGCCCGAGTAATGAGCAGTTCTTC. It translates to CASSSRAGPSNEQFF.

This CDR3 reads CAWRREKLFF. The CDR3 nucleotides read TGTGCCTGGAGACGGGAAAAACTGTTTTTT. V usage is TRBV30 and J usage is TRBJ1-4; D unclear. The CDR3 covers 10 residues. Germline V gene data show CDR1 as GTSNPN and CDR2 as SVGIG (reference sequence). V was shortened by 3 bases and J by 8 bases, with 4 bases between the two germline ends.

The rearrangement uses TRBV28 and TRBJ2-4; TRBD2 matches at 7 bases. The CDR3 covers 13 residues. Germline values: CDR1 MDHEN, CDR2 SYDVKM. The V gene end was trimmed by 2 bases and the J gene end by 9 bases; junction bases not matched to a gene: 4. The CDR3 DNA reads TGTGCCAGCAGTTTAGTGGGGGGGAGCATTCAGTACTTC. This codes for CASSLVGGSIQYF.

The chain carries TRBV11-2 and TRBJ1-1; 9 bases are shared with TRBD1. Germline values: CDR1 SGHAT, CDR2 FQNNGV. The trim removed 5 bases at V and 1 base at J, leaving 17 bases unmatched. The CDR3 length is 19 residues. The DNA for the CDR3 is TGTGCCAGCAGCCCGTTCCCTTTGGGACAGGGTATCGGGAACACTGAAGCTTTCTTT. It encodes CASSPFPLGQGIGNTEAFF.

Turning to this clone: One junction end does not reproduce the germline sequence, and a read error may be involved. J is TRBJ2-1 and V is TRBV5-1, with 8 bases that match TRBD1. The CDR3 covers 19 residues. Germline CDR1 SGHRS, CDR2 YFSETQ. CDR3 sequence reads: CASSLVDRGYPTTYNERFF. CDR3 coding DNA: TGCGCCAGCAGTTTGGTCGACAGGGGCTATCCTACAACGTACAATGAGCGGTTCTTC.

The chain couples TRBV28 to TRBJ1-1, with D hard to call. This CDR3 region has 13 residues. The germline CDR1 and CDR2 sequences are MDHEN and SYDVKM. With 1 base removed from V and 4 bases from J, the gap between germline ends came to 7 bases. CDR3 DNA: TGTGCCAGCAGTTTATCAAAGCCCACTGAAGCTTTCTTT. It is translated as CASSLSKPTEAFF.

This clone was recorded once. The V call is TRBV9, the J call TRBJ1-2; D not certain. V was pared by 4 bases and J by 4 bases, with 8 bases between. Germline lookup yields CDR1 SGDLS and CDR2 YYNGEE. The CDR3 length is 12 residues. In DNA, the CDR3 is TGTGCCAGCAGCCTCGACTCCTATGGCTACACCTTC. Translated: CASSLDSYGYTF. Looking up the rest from reference TRBV9 and TRBJ1-2 gives the full variable domain: DSGVTQTPKHLITATGQRVTLRCSPRSGDLSVYWYQQSLDQGLQFLIQYYNGEERAKGNILERFSAQQFPDLHSELNLSSLELGDSALYFCASSLDSYGYTFGSGTRLTVV.

The chain employs TRBV19 and TRBJ2-5; 13 bases are a match to TRBD2. The CDR3 covers 14 residues. With 5 bases clipped from V and 5 bases from J, the junction kept 2 bases outside the gene matches. Germline-derived CDR1 and CDR2 are LNHDA and SQIVND (reference sequence). CDR3 protein: CASSATSGRETQYF. For the CDR3, the DNA is TGTGCCAGTAGTGCGACTAGCGGGAGGGAGACCCAGTACTTC. Using reference TRBV19 and TRBJ2-5 for the parts outside the CDR3, the full variable domain is DGGITQSPKYLFRKEGQNVTLSCEQNLNHDAMYWYRQDPGQGLRLIYYSQIVNDFQKGDIAEGYSVSREKKESFPLTVTSAQKNPTAFYLCASSATSGRETQYFGPGTRLLVL.

This chain links TRBV6-5 with TRBJ2-7; possibly TRBD2 for D (6 bases). Trimming took off 9 bases at V and 4 bases at J, with 19 bases between the two ends. Germline values: CDR1 MNHEY, CDR2 SVGAGI. CDR3 length: 14 amino acids. The CDR3 protein is CASLAPGPKYEQYF. CDR3 bases: TGTGCCAGTCTAGCGCCGGGCCCTAAATACGAGCAGTACTTC.

The V and J genes are TRBV29-1 and TRBJ2-1; 9 positions agree with TRBD2. CDR1 and CDR2 (germline): SQVTM, ANQGSEA. The length of the CDR3 is 15 residues. V gave up 1 base and J gave up 9 bases; unmatched junction bases: 10. CDR3 sequence (DNA): TGCAGCGTTGAAGCCCCAGCGGGAGGCGGGGGTGAGCAGTTCTTC. It is translated as CSVEAPAGGGGEQFF.